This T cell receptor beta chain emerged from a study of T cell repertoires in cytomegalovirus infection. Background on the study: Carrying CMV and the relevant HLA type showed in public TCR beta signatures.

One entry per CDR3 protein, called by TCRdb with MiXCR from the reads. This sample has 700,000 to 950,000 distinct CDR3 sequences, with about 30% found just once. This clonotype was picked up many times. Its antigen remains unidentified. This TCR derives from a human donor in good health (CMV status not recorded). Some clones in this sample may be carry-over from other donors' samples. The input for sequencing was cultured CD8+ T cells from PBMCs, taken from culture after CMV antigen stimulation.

The chain's CDR3 is CASSYCPNGAGQANYGYTF. Written as DNA, the CDR3 is TGTGCCAGCAGTTACTGCCCGAACGGCGCGGGGCAAGCTAACTATGGCTACACCTTC. The genes are TRBV6-5 and TRBJ1-2; D is perhaps TRBD1 (5 bases). Germline V gene data show CDR1 as MNHEY and CDR2 as SVGAGI. The CDR3 is 19 residues long. The V gene lost 1 base and the J gene lost 0 bases, with 21 bases spanning the gap.